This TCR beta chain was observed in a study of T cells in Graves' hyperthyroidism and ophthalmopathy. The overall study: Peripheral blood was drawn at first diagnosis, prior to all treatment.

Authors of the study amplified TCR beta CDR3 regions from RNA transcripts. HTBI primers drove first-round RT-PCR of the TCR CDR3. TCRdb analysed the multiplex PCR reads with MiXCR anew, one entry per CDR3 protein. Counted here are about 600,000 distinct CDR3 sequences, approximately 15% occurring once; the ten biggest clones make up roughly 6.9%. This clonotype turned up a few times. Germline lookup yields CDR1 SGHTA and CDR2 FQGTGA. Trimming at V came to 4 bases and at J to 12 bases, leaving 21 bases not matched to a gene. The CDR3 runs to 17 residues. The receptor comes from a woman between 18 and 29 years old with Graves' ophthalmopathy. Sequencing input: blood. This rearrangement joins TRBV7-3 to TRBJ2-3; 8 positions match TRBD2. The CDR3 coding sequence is TGTGCCAGCAGCTCCGTGTCCAGCGGGAGTAATAGCATCCTTCAGTATTTT. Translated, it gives CASSSVSSGSNSILQYF.